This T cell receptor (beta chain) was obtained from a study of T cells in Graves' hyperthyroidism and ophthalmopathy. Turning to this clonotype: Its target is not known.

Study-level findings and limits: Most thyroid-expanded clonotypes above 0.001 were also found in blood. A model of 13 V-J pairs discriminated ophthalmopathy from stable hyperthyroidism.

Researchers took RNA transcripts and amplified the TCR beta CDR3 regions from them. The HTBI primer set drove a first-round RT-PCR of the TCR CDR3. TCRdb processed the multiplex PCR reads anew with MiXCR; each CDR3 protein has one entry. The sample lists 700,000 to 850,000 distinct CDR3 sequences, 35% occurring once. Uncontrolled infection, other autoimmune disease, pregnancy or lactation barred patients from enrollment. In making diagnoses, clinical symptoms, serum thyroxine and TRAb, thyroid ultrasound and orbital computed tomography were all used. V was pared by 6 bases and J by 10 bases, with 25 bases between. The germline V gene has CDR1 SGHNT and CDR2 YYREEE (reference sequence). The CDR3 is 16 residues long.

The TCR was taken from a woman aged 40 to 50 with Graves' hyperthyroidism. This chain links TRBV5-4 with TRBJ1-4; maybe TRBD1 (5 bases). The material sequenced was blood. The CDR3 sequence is CASTFRVGTDLGKLFF. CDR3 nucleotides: TGTGCCAGCACCTTTAGGGTGGGGACCGACCTTGGAAAACTGTTTTTT.